The 31 T cell receptor beta chains reported below all come from one sample, sequenced in a study of control samples from healthy donors and cancer patients. TCRdb's table, derived via immunoSEQ multiplex PCR, lists solely in-frame clones and lacks some. The table includes just under 100,000 clones, 80% to 95% detected once. The sample comprised blood. The receptors were gathered from a young man in good health.

This chain connects TRBV7-2 to TRBJ2-1; TRBD2 agrees at 8 bases. The CDR3 has 15 residues. V lost 2 bases and J lost 5; bases outside the gene matches: 5. CDR1 and CDR2 from the germline V gene are SGHTA and FQGNSA. CDR3 loop: CASSLLSGRDNEQFF. CDR3 DNA sequence: TGTGCCAGCAGCTTATTAAGCGGGAGAGACAATGAGCAGTTCTTC.

The genes are TRBV3-1 (or the pseudogene TRBV3-2) and TRBJ1-1, with TRBD1 matching 7 bases. The CDR3 spans 15 residues. Unmatched junction bases numbered 6, after V lost 4 bases and J lost 1 base. Germline-derived CDR1 and CDR2 are LGHDT and YNNKEL (reference sequence). CDR3 region: CASSPRQGRNTEAFF. CDR3 sequence (DNA): TGTGCCAGCAGCCCTAGACAGGGTAGGAACACTGAAGCTTTCTTT.

This clone appeared once. The rearrangement joins TRBV12-5 to TRBJ2-7; maybe TRBD1 (6 bases). Per the germline V gene, CDR1 is LGHNT and CDR2 is FRNRAP. The CDR3 length is 15 residues. V lost 3 bases to trimming and J lost 7 bases, with 19 bases between them. The CDR3 sequence is CASGFRDTIAGEQYF. Written as DNA, the CDR3 is TGTGCTAGTGGTTTCCGGGACACCATAGCTGGGGAGCAGTACTTC.

The chain recombines TRBV7-2 with TRBJ2-1; 8 bases line up with TRBD2. The CDR3 loop spans 18 amino acids. The J segment lost 0 bases and the V segment lost 3 bases, leaving 10 bases of the junction unmatched. Looked up from germline, CDR1 is SGHTA and CDR2 is FQGNSA. CDR3 sequence reads: CASSLRGTSGSSYNEQFF. CDR3 DNA sequence: TGTGCCAGCAGCTTGAGGGGGACGAGCGGGAGCTCCTACAATGAGCAGTTCTTC.

The genes are TRBV18 and TRBJ2-5, with 10 bases matching TRBD1. Germline-derived CDR1 and CDR2 are KGHSH and LQKENI. This CDR3 spans 15 amino acids. Trimming removed 3 bases from V and 3 bases from J; junction bases left unmatched: 4. The CDR3 bases are TGTGCCAGCTCACCCCCGGGACAGGGGAAAGAGACCCAGTACTTC. It codes for CASSPPGQGKETQYF.

V usage is TRBV19 and J usage is TRBJ2-7, with a tentative D call TRBD2 (5 bases). CDR3 length: 15 amino acids. V was shortened by 3 bases and J by 6 bases, with 18 bases between the two germline ends. Germline V gives CDR1 LNHDA, CDR2 SQIVND (reference sequence). CDR3 coding DNA: TGTGCCAGTAGTATTAGTCGGCTAGCAAATTTCGAGCAGTACTTC. Encoded protein: CASSISRLANFEQYF.

The chain has TRBV10-1 and TRBJ1-1; D gene uncertain. Germline-derived CDR1 and CDR2 are WNHNN and SYGVQD (reference sequence). CDR3 length equals 13 residues. V lost 4 bases and J 4 bases, leaving 10 bases between the germline ends. CDR3 amino acids: CASSVAGGTEAFF. In nucleotides, the CDR3 is TGCGCCAGCAGTGTGGCGGGCGGCACTGAAGCTTTCTTT.

The gene calls are TRBV10-1 and TRBJ2-7; TRBD2 is a possible D gene (6 bases). CDR3 size: 14 residues. Germline-derived CDR1 and CDR2 are WNHNN and SYGVQD (reference sequence). Trimming removed 5 bases at V and 3 bases at J, with 14 bases between. CDR3 bases: TGCGCCAGCAGTAGGGGATCGCGGGGCTACGAGCAGTACTTC. Translated: CASSRGSRGYEQYF.

The chain uses TRBV4-1 and TRBJ2-2; possibly TRBD2 for D (6 bases). The CDR3 contains 15 residues. V was shortened by 4 bases and J by 5 bases, with 14 bases between the two germline ends. Germline V gene data show CDR1 as MGHRA and CDR2 as YSYEKL. The CDR3 sequence is CASSLDGGMTGELFF. The DNA of the CDR3 is TGCGCCAGCAGCCTCGATGGGGGGATGACCGGGGAGCTGTTTTTT.

This clone is a singleton in its sample. V gene TRBV28 combines with J gene TRBJ1-5; no clear D gene. V lost 6 bases and J 2 bases, leaving 11 bases between the germline ends. CDR3 length: 14 residues. Germline CDR1 reads MDHEN; CDR2 reads SYDVKM. The CDR3 DNA is TGTGCCAGCAGACCCGGACCGGGCAATCAGCCCCAGCATTTT. This encodes CASRPGPGNQPQHF.

The chain has TRBV2 and TRBJ1-1; D gene uncertain. CDR3 length: 13 residues. Germline V gene sequence: CDR1 SNHLY, CDR2 FYNNEI. V gave up 6 bases and J gave up 1 base, with 9 bases separating them. The CDR3 loop reads CASRKEGNTEAFF. CDR3 sequence (DNA): TGTGCCAGCAGGAAAGAGGGGAACACTGAAGCTTTCTTT.

This rearrangement joins TRBV6-5 to TRBJ1-2; 7 bases are shared with TRBD1. With 5 bases clipped from V and 6 bases from J, the junction kept 9 bases outside the gene matches. CDR1 and CDR2 from the germline V gene are MNHEY and SVGAGI. This CDR3 is built from 14 residues. The CDR3 protein is CASSIMTGNHGYTF. The CDR3 DNA reads TGTGCCAGCAGTATTATGACAGGGAACCATGGCTACACCTTC.

This clone came up once. The CDR3 DNA reads TGCGCCAGCAGCCAAGATCAGGGACAGGGTTACGAGCAGTACTTC. The encoded protein is CASSQDQGQGYEQYF. The chain joins TRBV4-3 to TRBJ2-7; 9 bases are shared with TRBD1. The germline gives CDR1 LGHNA, CDR2 YSLEER. CDR3 length: 15 amino acids. V lost 0 bases, J lost 4 bases, and 4 bases stayed unmatched.

CDR3 in DNA: TGTGCCATCACGACTGGGGTGAACACTGAAGCTTTCTTT. It encodes CAITTGVNTEAFF. V gene TRBV10-3 combines with J gene TRBJ1-1; D is unresolved. Germline V gene sequence: CDR1 ENHRY, CDR2 SYGVKD. Trimming removed 7 bases from V and 0 bases from J, with 9 bases in between. This CDR3 spans 13 amino acids.

This chain connects TRBV21-1 to TRBJ1-1. TRBV21-1 is a listed pseudogene. The CDR3 has 13 amino acids. The CDR3 region is CASSKRQNTEAFF. The DNA of the CDR3 is TGTGCCAGCAGCAAAAGGCAGAACACTGAAGCTTTCTTT.

The V gene is TRBV5-4, the J gene TRBJ1-2; D not resolved. The V and J ends lost 2 bases and 7 bases respectively, with 9 bases between them. CDR1 is SGHNT and CDR2 is YYREEE in the germline V gene (reference sequence). This CDR3 contains 12 residues. The CDR3 spells CASSFIEGGYTF. The CDR3 region has the DNA TGTGCCAGCAGCTTTATCGAGGGTGGCTACACCTTC.

The chain has TRBV27 and TRBJ2-1; 14 positions agree with TRBD2. Per the germline V gene, CDR1 is MNHEY and CDR2 is SMNVEV (reference sequence). The CDR3 spans 17 residues. J lost 0 bases, V lost 4 bases, and 2 bases had no gene match. This CDR3 reads CASSSGTSGSSYNEQFF. The CDR3 DNA follows: TGTGCCAGCAGTTCAGGGACTAGCGGGAGCTCCTACAATGAGCAGTTCTTC.

Here the CDR3 reads CASSEAGHGNYGYTF. Written as DNA, the CDR3 is TGTGCCAGCAGTGAAGCGGGACACGGAAACTATGGCTACACCTTC. This chain connects TRBV6-1 to TRBJ1-2; possible D gene TRBD1, 6 bases. The germline V gene has CDR1 MNHNS and CDR2 SASEGT. The CDR3 contains 15 residues. Trimming took 0 bases from V and 2 from J, leaving 10 bases between them.

The chain combines TRBV7-2 with TRBJ1-1; TRBD1 might be the D (5 bases). Trimming left V 1 base short and J 0 bases short, with 6 bases between. This CDR3 comprises 14 residues. Germline assignment: CDR1 SGHTA and CDR2 FQGNSA. CDR3 protein: CASSLGGMNTEAFF. CDR3 in DNA: TGTGCCAGCAGCTTAGGGGGGATGAACACTGAAGCTTTCTTT.

The chain carries TRBV15 and TRBJ1-5; TRBD1 matches at 9 bases. In germline, CDR1 is LNHNV, CDR2 YYDKDF (reference sequence). J gave up 3 bases and V 11 bases, and 5 bases lay outside the gene matches. The CDR3 has 13 residues. The CDR3 is CASRDRDNQPQHF. The CDR3 coding sequence is TGTGCCTCCCGGGACAGGGACAATCAGCCCCAGCATTTT.

This clone has just one count. The CDR3 loop is CASGTGTNEKLFF. The CDR3 DNA reads as TGTGCCAGCGGTACAGGGACTAATGAAAAACTGTTTTTT. V and J are TRBV2 and TRBJ1-4, with D tentatively TRBD1 (6 bases). CDR3 length: 13 amino acids. V was trimmed by 8 bases and J by 2 bases, leaving 9 bases between them. Germline CDR1 is SNHLY and CDR2 is FYNNEI.

The V call is TRBV5-6, the J call TRBJ1-1, with D unresolved. Germline V lookup: CDR1 SGHDT, CDR2 YYEEEE. The CDR3 runs 12 residues. The V and J ends lost 5 bases and 5 bases respectively, with 10 bases between them. The CDR3 sequence: CASSRLGTEAFF. The CDR3 DNA sequence: TGTGCCAGCAGTCGACTGGGAACTGAAGCTTTCTTT. The whole variable domain, remainder taken from reference TRBV5-6 and TRBJ1-1, is DAGVTQSPTHLIKTRGQQVTLRCSPKSGHDTVSWYQQALGQGPQFIFQYYEEEERQRGNFPDRFSGHQFPNYSSELNVNALLLGDSALYLCASSRLGTEAFFGQGTRLTVV.

V and J are TRBV19 and TRBJ2-1, with TRBD2 matching 12 bases. The V segment lost 10 bases and the J segment 8 bases; nucleotides outside the gene matches: 6. Germline CDR1 is LNHDA and CDR2 is SQIVND (reference sequence). The CDR3 loop spans 13 amino acids. Here the CDR3 DNA reads TGTGCCACTAGCGGGAGGGTTTTGGATGAGCAGTTCTTC. Encoded protein: CATSGRVLDEQFF.

V gene TRBV6-5 combines with J gene TRBJ1-1; D unresolved. This CDR3 has 12 residues. Germline values: CDR1 MNHEY, CDR2 SVGAGI. Trimming stripped 3 bases from V and 7 bases from J, with 9 bases between. DNA of the CDR3: TGTGCCAGCAGTTATCGGTACGGTGAAGCTTTCTTT. It specifies CASSYRYGEAFF.

This rearrangement joins TRBV7-9 to TRBJ1-1; 10 bases align to TRBD1. This CDR3 has 16 residues. Germline V CDR1 and CDR2: SEHNR, FQNEAQ (reference sequence). With 3 bases clipped from V and 5 bases from J, the junction kept 9 bases outside the gene matches. The CDR3, as DNA: TGTGCCAGCAGCTTTACATACGGGACAGGGGAAACTGAAGCTTTCTTT. Amino acid sequence: CASSFTYGTGETEAFF.

The chain links TRBV30 to TRBJ2-7; possible D gene TRBD1, 5 bases. Germline assignment: CDR1 GTSNPN and CDR2 SVGIG (reference sequence). CDR3 size: 15 residues. V lost 3 bases to trimming and J lost 3 bases, with 18 bases between them. CDR3 amino acids: CAWRGFSAGRYEQYF. CDR3 bases: TGTGCCTGGAGGGGTTTCTCGGCAGGGCGCTACGAGCAGTACTTC.

This clone came up a few times. The CDR3 is CASSELGGNQPQHF. The CDR3 nucleotides read TGTGCCAGCAGTGAACTGGGGGGGAATCAGCCCCAGCATTTT. This chain connects TRBV2 to TRBJ1-5; a weak D match, TRBD1 (5 bases). V was shortened by 2 bases and J by 4 bases, with 9 bases between the two germline ends. The germline V gene encodes CDR1 SNHLY and CDR2 FYNNEI. The CDR3 length is 14 residues.

The V and J genes are TRBV6-2 or TRBV6-3 and TRBJ1-1; TRBD1 agrees at 7 bases. V lost 2 bases and J lost 0; bases outside the gene matches: 9. This CDR3 is built from 17 residues. The germline V gene encodes CDR1 MNHEY and CDR2 SVGEGT. CDR3 DNA: TGTGCCAGCAGTTACAAAGGACAGGTCTTTATGAACACTGAAGCTTTCTTT. It encodes CASSYKGQVFMNTEAFF.

This chain joins TRBV2 and TRBJ2-4; unclear D gene. Germline CDR1 is SNHLY and CDR2 is FYNNEI. The CDR3 runs 12 residues. V dropped 3 bases and J dropped 7 bases, with 7 bases sitting between them. The CDR3 loop is CASSDIVNIQYF. The CDR3 DNA reads TGTGCCAGCAGTGACATAGTGAACATTCAGTACTTC.

The chain carries TRBV6-8 and TRBJ2-1; 14 bases line up with TRBD2. V lost 6 bases to trimming and J lost 2 bases; unmatched junction nucleotides: 18. Germline V gene data show CDR1 as MNHGY and CDR2 as SAAAGT. The CDR3 is made up of 21 amino acids. The CDR3 nucleotides are TGTGCCAGCAGCCCCGAACAGACTAGCGGGGGGGTCCCCCCTCCCTACAATGAGCAGTTCTTC. Amino acid sequence: CASSPEQTSGGVPPPYNEQFF.

This clone was picked up a small number of times. The V gene is TRBV30, the J gene TRBJ1-1; D gene ambiguous. This CDR3 spans 14 amino acids. V lost 2 bases to trimming and J lost 6 bases, with 16 bases between them. CDR1 and CDR2 (germline): GTSNPN, SVGIG (reference sequence). The CDR3 loop reads CAWSRIRDPSEAFF. The CDR3 bases are TGTGCCTGGAGTCGGATTCGGGATCCCTCTGAAGCTTTCTTT. The full variable domain, rest sourced from reference TRBV30 and TRBJ1-1, is SQTIHQWPATLVQPVGSPLSLECTVEGTSNPNLYWYRQAAGRGLQLLFYSVGIGQISSEVPQNLSASRPQDRQFILSSKKLLLSDSGFYLCAWSRIRDPSEAFFGQGTRLTVV.